One T cell receptor (beta chain) is described in this entry. This entry is derived from a study of CD8 T cells in Susac syndrome. RNA amounts of roughly 0.45 to 1 ug underwent reverse transcription with random hexamers. Via MiXCR, TCRdb re-called the immunoSEQ multiplex PCR reads, giving one row per CDR3 protein. This table has about 430,000 distinct CDR3 sequences, more than 70% appearing once. The sequenced material came from CD8+ T cells from PBMCs. The clonotype comes from a human donor with multiple sclerosis.

CDR3 in DNA: TGTGCCAGCAGTGAAGCGCTGTGGCAGGAGCTTGGGACGAAGACCCAGTACTTC. The encoded protein is CASSEALWQELGTKTQYF. This chain links TRBV6-1 with TRBJ2-5, with D perhaps given as TRBD1 or TRBD2 (5 bases each). Trimming shortened V by 0 bases and J by 6 bases, and 23 bases separated the two germline ends. The CDR3 runs 18 residues. The germline CDR1 and CDR2 sequences are MNHNS and SASEGT.